What follows are 12 T cell receptor beta chains derived from one specimen sequenced in a study of CD8 T cells in ankylosing spondylitis. One entry per CDR3 protein results from TCRdb running MiXCR on the 5' RACE reads. The data show a few hundred thousand distinct CDR3 sequences, with roughly 20% seen just once and roughly 3.6% held by the top ten. Sample: blood, either unsorted or a sorted T cell fraction (not recorded which). The source of these receptors is a female donor with ankylosing spondylitis or in good health (not recorded which).

The CDR3, as DNA: TGTGCCAGCAGTTACTCGCAGGGGGACTTCACAGATACGCAGTATTTT. Amino acids: CASSYSQGDFTDTQYF. V is TRBV6-2 or TRBV6-3 and J is TRBJ2-3, with D possibly being TRBD1 (7 bases). Germline values: CDR1 MNHEY, CDR2 SVGEGT. V shed 0 bases and J shed 2 bases, with 12 bases lying between them. This CDR3 has 16 amino acids.

The chain couples TRBV5-4 to TRBJ2-4; either TRBD1 or TRBD2 may fit D (5 bases each). Trimming shortened V by 0 bases and J by 0 bases, and 13 bases separated the two germline ends. This CDR3 is built from 17 residues. Germline lookup yields CDR1 SGHNT and CDR2 YYREEE (reference sequence). The CDR3 region is CASSLGGGSLAKNIQYF. CDR3 in DNA: TGTGCCAGCAGCTTGGGGGGCGGGTCACTAGCCAAAAACATTCAGTACTTC.

In regard to this clonotype: At one end, the junction sequence differs from germline, possibly due to a read error. This sequence joins TRBV29-1 and TRBJ2-7; D not resolved. The CDR3 totals 12 residues. CDR1 and CDR2 from the germline V gene are SQVTM and ANQGSEA. CDR3 nucleotides: TGCAGCGTTCAAGATTTTCGCTACGAGCAGTACTTC. Its protein is CSVQDFRYEQYF.

In its sample, this clonotype was seen a few times. The chain carries TRBV29-1 and TRBJ2-1; D unresolved. This CDR3 is 12 amino acids long. The ends were cut back, 7 bases at V and 3 bases at J, with 10 bases in the middle. CDR1 is SQVTM, CDR2 ANQGSEA, per germline. The CDR3 nucleotides read TGCAGCGCCGGGCACAGCTACAATGAGCAGTTCTTC. It is translated as CSAGHSYNEQFF.

The chain combines TRBV20-1 with TRBJ2-1, with D possibly matching TRBD2 (5 bases). V was cut by 2 bases and J by 1 base, with 9 bases left in between. In germline, CDR1 is DFQATT, CDR2 SNEGSKA (reference sequence). CDR3 length equals 14 residues. In DNA, the CDR3 is TGCAGTGCTAGATTTCGGACTTCCTACAATGAGCAGTTCTTC. Protein product: CSARFRTSYNEQFF.

This clonotype was observed a few times. The chain has TRBV6-2 or TRBV6-3 and TRBJ2-2; 7 positions match TRBD2. CDR3 length equals 19 residues. The germline gives CDR1 MNHEY, CDR2 SVGEGT. Unmatched junction bases numbered 21, after V lost 7 bases and J lost 4 bases. CDR3 in amino acids: CASTPTWGGAGRTTGELFF. CDR3 bases: TGTGCCAGCACTCCCACCTGGGGTGGAGCGGGAAGGACCACCGGGGAGCTGTTTTTT.

This clonotype was seen more than once but under ten times. The V call is TRBV6-5, the J call TRBJ2-1; unclear D gene. This CDR3 has 14 residues. The germline V and J ends were trimmed by 0 bases and 3 bases, with 6 bases remaining between them. Looked up from germline, CDR1 is MNHEY and CDR2 is SVGAGI. In DNA form, the CDR3 reads TGTGCCAGCAGTTACTCGACGGTCTACAATGAGCAGTTCTTC. Its translation is CASSYSTVYNEQFF.

This clonotype came up a few times. The gene calls are TRBV5-1 and TRBJ2-1; D is undetermined. Trimming pared 2 bases from V and 9 bases from J, leaving 9 bases between. This CDR3 is built from 12 residues. In germline, CDR1 is SGHRS, CDR2 YFSETQ. The CDR3 reads CASSFSTGEQFF. CDR3 sequence (DNA): TGCGCCAGCAGCTTCTCAACGGGTGAGCAGTTCTTC.

This chain links TRBV5-1 with TRBJ1-1; 9 bases fit TRBD1. Germline loops: CDR1 SGHRS, CDR2 YFSETQ. The CDR3 extends over 16 amino acids. Trimming removed 0 bases from V and 5 bases from J; junction bases left unmatched: 8. The CDR3 DNA reads TGCGCCAGCAGCTTGGGAGGGACAGGGAGTCGGACTGAAGCTTTCTTT. It is translated as CASSLGGTGSRTEAFF.

A few counts support this clonotype. The chain carries TRBV19 and TRBJ2-2, with 7 bases that match TRBD1. This CDR3 has 13 amino acids. V shed 11 bases and J 2 bases; nucleotides not matched to a gene: 5. The V gene's germline CDR1 is LNHDA and CDR2 SQIVND (reference sequence). Written as DNA, the CDR3 is TGTGCCGGCAGACAGGGTAACACCGGGGAGCTGTTTTTT. Residues: CAGRQGNTGELFF.

This clonotype occurred many times. The chain has TRBV6-2 or TRBV6-3 and TRBJ2-1, with 10 bases identical to TRBD2. This CDR3 spans 17 amino acids. The germline CDR1 and CDR2 sequences are MNHEY and SVGEGT. Germline trimming cut 0 bases from V and 7 bases from J; bases unmatched to any gene: 9. The CDR3 DNA follows: TGTGCCAGCAGTTACTCGGGTGGAGCGGGAGGGCATAATGAGCAGTTCTTC. It is translated as CASSYSGGAGGHNEQFF.

The rearrangement joins TRBV29-1 to TRBJ2-3; 8 bases agree with TRBD2. The CDR3 has 13 residues. The ends lost 5 bases at V and 6 bases at J; junction bases unmatched: 7. Germline V gene sequence: CDR1 SQVTM, CDR2 ANQGSEA. The CDR3 spells CSVSTRLADTQYF. CDR3 nucleotide sequence: TGCAGCGTTAGTACCCGACTAGCGGATACGCAGTATTTT.